This T cell receptor (beta chain) was sequenced in a study of vaccination effects on CD4 cells after COVID-19. As regards this clone: Its antigen is unknown.

The CDR3 loop spans 15 amino acids. CDR1 is SGHTA and CDR2 is FQGTGA in the germline V gene. After removal of 5 bases from V and 4 bases from J, the junction contained 10 bases not matched to a gene. Whole-study results and caveats: There were few convalescent patients in the study and no early post-infection timepoints. Marked clonal contraction was seen in infection- and vaccine-induced clones late after vaccination.

Antigen-specific CD4+ T cells were expanded with viral peptide pools in the ViraFEST assay before sequencing. Scientists isolated CD4+ T cells after a roughly 10-day culture period ended. People in the vaccine group had not been infected with SARS-CoV-2 before, and their nucleocapsid antibodies were negative. Profiled with immunoSEQ multiplex PCR; TCRdb holds only in-frame clones, not every one. Among about 34,000 clones, more than 70% were seen once, and the ten largest hold around 27%. Sequencing was performed on CD4+ T cells from PBMCs cultured with HCoV-OC43 spike peptides, taken before COVID-19 vaccination. As to subset: HCoV-OC43 spike overlapping peptide pool stimulation. The chain uses TRBV7-3 and TRBJ1-1, with 7 nucleotides matching TRBD1. This receptor was taken from a human donor who received a COVID-19 vaccine. The CDR3 DNA sequence: TGTGCCAGCAGCCAGGGGGGAGGGGTGGGCACTGAAGCTTTCTTT. This codes for CASSQGGGVGTEAFF.